The 18 T cell receptor beta chains reported below all come from one sample, sequenced in a study of CD8 T cells in cerebrospinal fluid in Alzheimer's disease. TCRdb reprocessed the 10x single-cell sequencing reads, keeping one entry per CDR3 protein, no DNA. The sample data list over 1,000 distinct CDR3 sequences. Sample: cerebrospinal fluid. The source of these receptors is a human donor with Parkinson's disease.

This clonotype is medium-sized by frequency. J is TRBJ2-3 and V is TRBV6-2 or TRBV6-3; TCRdb's D call, TRBD1, is unchecked because there is no DNA. The CDR3 is 15 residues long. The germline V gene has CDR1 MNHEY and CDR2 SVGEGT. CDR3 in amino acids: CASKTGQVSTDTQYF.

This clonotype counts as medium-sized (0.01 to 0.1%) by frequency. V is TRBV7-2 and J is TRBJ1-4; TCRdb proposes TRBD1, but this gene call is untestable without DNA. The CDR3 consists of 15 residues. Germline assignment: CDR1 SGHTA and CDR2 FQGNSA. CDR3 loop: CASSTNRAVNEKLFF.

By frequency, this clonotype registers medium-sized. The chain carries TRBV10-3 and TRBJ1-5; checking the TCRdb D call of TRBD1 is not possible without DNA. The CDR3 has 12 amino acids. Germline assignment: CDR1 ENHRY and CDR2 SYGVKD. This CDR3 reads CASGQENQPQHF.

This clonotype shows up as medium-sized by frequency. The chain joins TRBV9 to TRBJ2-1; TCRdb's assignment of TRBD1 cannot be checked, as there is no DNA. The CDR3 contains 14 residues. CDR1 is SGDLS and CDR2 is YYNGEE in the germline V gene. The CDR3 spells CASSVAQGTNEQFF.

Considering frequency, this clonotype is medium-sized. The genes are TRBV5-1 and TRBJ2-7; TCRdb names TRBD2, which stays unverified in the absence of DNA. This CDR3 has 16 amino acids. Germline V gives CDR1 SGHRS, CDR2 YFSETQ. The CDR3 sequence is CASSETSGRYSYEQYF.

The chain recombines TRBV28 with TRBJ2-3; lacking DNA, the TRBD2 call made by TCRdb goes unchecked. This CDR3 region has 15 residues. Germline-derived CDR1 and CDR2 are MDHEN and SYDVKM. The CDR3 sequence is CASSQTSGRSDTQYF.

Measured by frequency, this clonotype is medium-sized. The chain has TRBV5-4 and TRBJ2-6; the TRBD1 assignment by TCRdb is unverifiable without DNA. The germline V gene has CDR1 SGHNT and CDR2 YYREEE (reference sequence). The CDR3 length is 17 residues. The CDR3 here is CASSLLARGAGANVLTF.

This clonotype is identified as medium-sized from frequency. V and J are TRBV6-5 and TRBJ1-6; the D gene TCRdb calls, TRBD1, cannot be checked with no DNA. In germline, CDR1 is MNHEY, CDR2 SVGAGI. The CDR3 spans 18 residues. The CDR3 loop is CASSYSLYRQRDGSPLHF.

This clonotype is identified as medium-sized from frequency. This chain connects TRBV5-1 to TRBJ2-7; the D gene TCRdb calls, TRBD1, cannot be checked with no DNA. The CDR3 extends over 14 amino acids. Germline CDR1 is SGHRS and CDR2 is YFSETQ. This CDR3 reads CASSQTGDTYEQYF.

The chain links TRBV6-6 to TRBJ2-7. The germline CDR1 and CDR2 sequences are MNHNY and SVGAGI (reference sequence). The CDR3 totals 14 residues. CDR3 region: CASSYIGGIYEQYF.

This clonotype is deemed medium-sized by its frequency. V is TRBV12-3 or TRBV12-4 and J is TRBJ1-1; absent DNA, TCRdb's TRBD1 call cannot be checked. The CDR3 is made up of 14 amino acids. CDR3 loop: CASSLDRLDTEAFF.

This clonotype is deemed medium-sized (0.01 to 0.1%) by its frequency. The chain employs TRBV12-3 or TRBV12-4 and TRBJ1-6; TCRdb's D call of TRBD1 is untestable without DNA. The CDR3 has 14 residues. The CDR3 is CASSPQGGNSPLHF.

The chain carries TRBV7-2 and TRBJ2-1; the TCRdb call, TRBD1, lacks DNA for checking. The CDR3 has 15 residues. CDR1 and CDR2 from the germline V gene are SGHTA and FQGNSA. The CDR3 loop reads CASSLEPSTGAKQFF.

The chain uses TRBV4-3 and TRBJ2-3. CDR1 and CDR2 from the germline V gene are LGHNA and YSLEER. The CDR3 loop spans 14 amino acids. This CDR3 reads CASSPRPNPDTQYF.

Judged by frequency, this clonotype is medium-sized (0.01 to 0.1%). The genes are TRBV20-1 and TRBJ2-3. The germline gives CDR1 DFQATT, CDR2 SNEGSKA (reference sequence). This CDR3 contains 12 residues. The CDR3 protein is CSARMYTDTQYF.

This sequence joins TRBV18 and TRBJ1-5. CDR3 length: 15 amino acids. Germline V CDR1 and CDR2: KGHSH, LQKENI. CDR3 loop: CASSPEGLGNQPQHF.

Considering frequency, this clonotype is medium-sized. The chain links TRBV7-2 to TRBJ1-1; as DNA is missing, the TRBD1 call by TCRdb cannot be tested. The CDR3 loop spans 12 amino acids. CDR1 and CDR2 (germline): SGHTA, FQGNSA. The CDR3 sequence: CASSTSTGRPFF.

The chain combines TRBV21-1 with TRBJ1-6; TCRdb proposes TRBD1, but this gene call is untestable without DNA. TRBV21-1 is termed a pseudogene. The CDR3 length is 18 residues. Here the CDR3 reads CASSKGQPCRSYNSPLHF.